The rows below give T cell receptor beta chains drawn from one sample of a study of T cell changes during pregnancy in multiple sclerosis. Libraries were prepared by immunoSEQ multiplex PCR; TCRdb keeps only in-frame clonotypes and omits some of them. This repertoire shows around 23,000 clones, around 90% found once; its top ten account for roughly 9%. This material consisted of CD8+ T cells from peripheral blood mononuclear cells, taken in the third trimester of pregnancy. All receptors come from a female donor in good health, enrolled as a control in a pregnancy study. CDR3s leave out the opening cysteine and the closing phenylalanine or tryptophan.

V gene: TRBV29-1
J gene: TRBJ2-3
CDR3 protein: SVEDLQGALADTQY

V gene: TRBV6-5
J gene: TRBJ1-1
CDR3 protein: ASSYSGGEAEAF

V gene: TRBV7-9
J gene: TRBJ1-4
CDR3 protein: ASSLVQGGPTNEKLF

V gene: TRBV25-1
J gene: TRBJ2-7
CDR3 protein: ASSAGLNQY

V gene: TRBV6-5
J gene: TRBJ1-2
CDR3 protein: ASSYSQGDGYT

V gene: TRBV7-9
J gene: TRBJ1-1
CDR3 protein: ASSLAMTEGVEAF

V gene: TRBV9
J gene: TRBJ1-4
CDR3 protein: ASSVDSGQGTEKLF

V gene: TRBV5-4
J gene: TRBJ1-3
CDR3 protein: ASSLTGPTSGNTIY

V gene: TRBV18
J gene: TRBJ2-7
CDR3 protein: ASSQPGQGIYEQY

V gene: TRBV5-6
J gene: TRBJ1-2
CDR3 protein: ASSLDEFNYGYT

V gene: TRBV5-6
J gene: TRBJ1-5
CDR3 protein: ASSFGDSNQPQH

V gene: TRBV19
J gene: TRBJ2-7
CDR3 protein: ASNVGTGASYEQY

V gene: TRBV11-2
J gene: TRBJ1-2
CDR3 protein: ASSSEPRDKDNYGYT

V gene: TRBV27
J gene: TRBJ2-2
CDR3 protein: ASSSLAGGVTGELF

V gene: TRBV12-5
J gene: TRBJ2-1
CDR3 protein: ASGPGAGGLKENEQF

V gene: TRBV4-2
J gene: TRBJ2-4
CDR3 protein: ASSHLRGENIQY

V gene: TRBV6-5
J gene: TRBJ2-1
CDR3 protein: ASAEDPTYNEQF

V gene: TRBV19
J gene: TRBJ1-1
CDR3 protein: ASRTGVYTEAF

V gene: TRBV7-9
J gene: TRBJ1-5
CDR3 protein: ASSLPGQYQPQH

V gene: TRBV4-1
J gene: TRBJ2-7
CDR3 protein: ASSQELAVRYEQY

V gene: TRBV4-2
J gene: TRBJ2-4
CDR3 protein: ASSPGAGEANIQY

V gene: TRBV5-1
J gene: TRBJ2-1
CDR3 protein: ASSLAASGNPDEQF

V gene: TRBV9
J gene: TRBJ2-7
CDR3 protein: ASSVATGGEQY

V gene: TRBV29-1
J gene: TRBJ2-7
CDR3 protein: SVNPGADEQY

V gene: TRBV6-1
J gene: TRBJ1-6
CDR3 protein: ASSAGGDSASPLH

V gene: TRBV4-1
J gene: TRBJ1-1
CDR3 protein: ASSQDRGGPNTEAF

V gene: TRBV9
J gene: TRBJ1-6
CDR3 protein: ASSAAGTGFTPLH

V gene: TRBV10-1
J gene: TRBJ2-7
CDR3 protein: ASSEGAGEQY

V gene: TRBV5-1
J gene: TRBJ1-1
CDR3 protein: ASKAVRTEAF

V gene: TRBV6-1
J gene: TRBJ2-5
CDR3 protein: ASSEWTSGGDQETQY

V gene: TRBV6-6
J gene: TRBJ1-5
CDR3 protein: ASGPQGNNQPQH

V gene: TRBV30
J gene: TRBJ2-3
CDR3 protein: AWSRGTSTDTQY

V gene: TRBV27
J gene: TRBJ2-1
CDR3 protein: ASSLVSRGEQF

V gene: TRBV6-5
J gene: TRBJ1-1
CDR3 protein: ASSYSMGTGGTEAF

V gene: TRBV28
J gene: TRBJ2-5
CDR3 protein: ASRLQGTSSPTQY

V gene: TRBV6-5
J gene: TRBJ1-2
CDR3 protein: ASSYSGANYGYT

V gene: TRBV7-6
J gene: TRBJ1-4
CDR3 protein: ASSGGTGGNEKLF

V gene: TRBV11-2
J gene: TRBJ2-5
CDR3 protein: ASSPFGAEETQY

V gene: TRBV27
J gene: TRBJ2-7
CDR3 protein: ASGGTGVTYEQY

V gene: TRBV7-2
J gene: TRBJ1-5
CDR3 protein: ASSLAFQRSSNQPQH

V gene: TRBV13
J gene: TRBJ2-4
CDR3 protein: ASSLAPGQGAKNIQY